This passage covers 9 T cell receptor beta chains from one sample sequenced in a study of regulatory T cells in long-lasting Graves disease. Time point described: newly diagnosed GD, antithyroid drugs for less than 3 months. RNA extracted from PBMCs served as the sequencing template. CDR3 regions were amplified by Arm-PCR using iRepertoire HTBI primers to build TCR beta libraries. TCRdb re-called the multiplex PCR reads through MiXCR, storing one row per CDR3 protein. The top ten clones hold 14% of a sample with some 250,000 distinct CDR3 sequences, about 18% of them seen once. This sample was shared with a second study, whose subject was T cells in Graves' hyperthyroidism and ophthalmopathy.

This material consisted of peripheral blood mononuclear cells (PBMCs), taken at new diagnosis, from a patient treated with antithyroid drugs. All receptors come from a woman in her thirties with Graves disease.

This clonotype has at least ten counts. The chain carries TRBV20-1 and TRBJ1-1; D unresolved. The CDR3 runs 13 residues. Trimming cost V 3 bases and J 1 base, with 9 bases left between them. The V gene's germline CDR1 is DFQATT and CDR2 SNEGSKA (reference sequence). The DNA for the CDR3 is TGCAGTGCTAGTTGGACCACGAACACTGAAGCTTTCTTT. This codes for CSASWTTNTEAFF.

This clonotype showed up many times. The chain links TRBV2 to TRBJ2-2; 10 bases fit TRBD1. J was trimmed by 3 bases and V by 9 bases; bases with no gene match: 7. CDR1 and CDR2 from the germline V gene are SNHLY and FYNNEI. The CDR3 loop spans 15 amino acids. This CDR3 reads CAREGQGLHTGELFF. In DNA, the CDR3 is TGTGCCAGGGAGGGACAGGGGTTGCACACCGGGGAGCTGTTTTTT.

V and J are TRBV2 and TRBJ2-1; TRBD2 aligns across 12 bases. Germline-derived CDR1 and CDR2 are SNHLY and FYNNEI. The junction had 7 bases not matched to a gene; V was cut back by 2 bases and J by 8 bases. The CDR3 covers 16 residues. CDR3 protein: CASSEFRLAGAHEQFF. The CDR3 DNA follows: TGTGCCAGCAGTGAATTTAGACTAGCGGGAGCCCATGAGCAGTTCTTC.

This clonotype has at least ten counts. The chain recombines TRBV20-1 with TRBJ2-7, with D maybe TRBD2 (6 bases). This CDR3 has 12 amino acids. Trimming pared 6 bases from V and 4 bases from J, leaving 13 bases between. Per the germline V gene, CDR1 is DFQATT and CDR2 is SNEGSKA (reference sequence). CDR3 in DNA: TGCAGTGCCACCGGGGGATCTTACGAGCAGTACTTC. As protein: CSATGGSYEQYF.

The table lists this clonotype with many counts. The CDR3 here is CASSEERVGTEAFF. In DNA, the CDR3 is TGTGCCAGCAGTGAAGAACGAGTAGGCACTGAAGCTTTCTTT. V usage is TRBV2 and J usage is TRBJ1-1; no clear D. Trimming took off 1 base at V and 4 bases at J, with 10 bases between the two ends. Germline lookup yields CDR1 SNHLY and CDR2 FYNNEI. The CDR3 has 14 residues.

Many counts were recorded for this clonotype. The rearrangement uses TRBV12-5 and TRBJ1-5; 8 nucleotides line up with TRBD1. This CDR3 spans 14 amino acids. V trimming: 7 bases; J trimming: 9 bases; junction bases outside the gene matches: 11. Germline CDR1 and CDR2: LGHNT and FRNRAP. CDR3 DNA: TGTGCTAGTGCCGCGGACAGGGTCGAATGGCCCCAGCATTTT. Protein sequence: CASAADRVEWPQHF.

This clonotype has ten or more counts. CDR3 bases: TGCGCCAGCAGCTTGGTACTAGCGGGGAGTGATACGCAGTATTTT. Residues: CASSLVLAGSDTQYF. The chain combines TRBV5-1 with TRBJ2-3; TRBD2 matches at 10 bases. J lost 6 bases, V lost 0 bases, and 4 bases had no gene match. The CDR3 covers 15 residues. The germline gives CDR1 SGHRS, CDR2 YFSETQ.

This clonotype occurred many times. V is TRBV6-1 and J is TRBJ2-7, with 9 bases matching TRBD2. Germline V lookup: CDR1 MNHNS, CDR2 SASEGT. The length of the CDR3 is 15 residues. V lost 1 base, J lost 5 bases, and 6 bases stayed unmatched. The DNA for the CDR3 is TGTGCCAGCAGTGAAGGCTCTAGCGGGGCGCACGAGCAGTACTTC. Its protein is CASSEGSSGAHEQYF.

This clonotype was counted many times. The chain combines TRBV6-1 with TRBJ2-7, with 9 positions matching TRBD2. With V trimmed by 6 bases and J by 3 bases, 6 bases remained unmatched. Germline V gene lookup returns CDR1 MNHNS and CDR2 SASEGT. The CDR3 sequence is 14 residues long. Here the CDR3 DNA reads TGTGCCAGCAGCATAATAGCGGGAGTCTACGAGCAGTACTTC. Protein product: CASSIIAGVYEQYF.